Listed below are T cell receptor beta chains from one sample, sequenced in a study of T cells in Graves' hyperthyroidism and ophthalmopathy. One entry per CDR3 protein results from TCRdb running MiXCR on the multiplex PCR reads. The sample holds under 300,000 distinct CDR3 sequences, roughly 22% seen once. Sequencing was carried out using blood. These receptors were collected from a man aged 25 to 40 with Graves' ophthalmopathy. CDR3s include the opening cysteine and the closing phenylalanine or tryptophan. D genes are given only for firm matches. A row's size may be missing; if present it is once, few, many or a size class.

few	NA	14	TRBV3-1	TRBJ1-5	CASSQGLAYQPQHF	TGTGCCAGCAGCCAAGGGCTGGCCTATCAGCCCCAGCATTTT
NA	NA	14	TRBV28	TRBJ2-7	CASSESPAWNEQYF	TGTGCCAGCAGTGAATCTCCCGCCTGGAACGAGCAGTACTTC
many	NA	12	TRBV11-3	TRBJ1-1	CASSLVGTEAFF	TGTGCCAGCAGCTTAGTGGGCACTGAAGCTTTCTTT
NA	TRBD1	15	TRBV15	TRBJ1-2	CATSRGLDRAGGYTF	TGTGCCACCAGCAGAGGATTAGACAGGGCCGGCGGCTACACCTTC
NA	TRBD1	16	TRBV3-1	TRBJ1-4	CASSDTGVYVGEKLFF	TGTGCCAGCAGCGATACAGGGGTGTATGTCGGGGAAAAACTGTTTTTT
many	NA	15	TRBV30	TRBJ2-3	CAWSVQGIRTDTQYF	TGTGCCTGGAGTGTGCAGGGAATCCGCACAGATACGCAGTATTTT
many	NA	12	TRBV11-2	TRBJ1-1	CASSLTDTEAFF	TGTGCCAGCAGCTTAACAGACACTGAAGCTTTCTTT
many	NA	14	TRBV12-3/TRBV12-4	TRBJ2-1	CASSLRDVGNEQFF	TGTGCCAGCAGTTTAAGGGACGTAGGCAATGAGCAGTTCTTC
NA	NA	12	TRBV29-1	TRBJ2-3	CSVVIQVDTQYF	TGCAGCGTTGTAATCCAGGTGGATACGCAGTATTTT
few	NA	16	TRBV7-2	TRBJ1-5	CASSREGNRINQPQHF	TGTGCCAGCAGCCGTGAGGGGAACCGGATCAATCAGCCCCAGCATTTT
few	NA	13	TRBV10-3	TRBJ2-5	CAHGETIQETQYF	TGTGCCCATGGGGAGACGATCCAAGAGACCCAGTACTTC
many	NA	13	TRBV20-1	TRBJ2-5	CSAFLAAQETQYF	TGCAGTGCTTTCTTAGCGGCACAAGAGACCCAGTACTTC
many	NA	12	TRBV18	TRBJ1-5	CASSPGNQPQHF	TGTGCCAGCTCACCAGGCAATCAGCCCCAGCATTTT